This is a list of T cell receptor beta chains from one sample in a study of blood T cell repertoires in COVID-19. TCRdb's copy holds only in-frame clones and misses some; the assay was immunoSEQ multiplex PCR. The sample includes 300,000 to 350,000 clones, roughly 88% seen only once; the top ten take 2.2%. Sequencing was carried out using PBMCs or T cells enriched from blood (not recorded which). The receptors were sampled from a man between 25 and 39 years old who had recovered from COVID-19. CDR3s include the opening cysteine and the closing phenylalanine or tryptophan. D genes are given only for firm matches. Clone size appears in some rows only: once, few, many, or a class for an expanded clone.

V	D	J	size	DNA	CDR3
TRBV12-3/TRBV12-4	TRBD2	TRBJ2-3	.	TGTGCCAGCGAGCGGGGCGGCACAGATACGCAGTATTTT	CASERGGTDTQYF
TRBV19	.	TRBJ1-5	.	TGTGCCAGTATCAGAGGAGCCAATCAGCCCCAGCATTTT	CASIRGANQPQHF
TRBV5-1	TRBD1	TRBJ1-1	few	TGCGCCAGCAGTGGACAGGTTACGGGGTCCACTGAAGCTTTCTTT	CASSGQVTGSTEAFF
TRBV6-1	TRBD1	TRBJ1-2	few	TGTGCCAGCAGTAACAGCAGGGTAACAGGGGTCGGCTACACCTTC	CASSNSRVTGVGYTF
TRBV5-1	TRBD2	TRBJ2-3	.	TGCGCCAGCAGCTTGATCCTAGCGGGGTCGAATACGCAGTATTTT	CASSLILAGSNTQYF
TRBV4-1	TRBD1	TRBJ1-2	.	TGCGCCAGCAGCCAAGAGTATGGGACAGGGGGCTACACCTTC	CASSQEYGTGGYTF
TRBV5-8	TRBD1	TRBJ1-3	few	TGTGCCAGCAGCCCCGGGACAGGGGCCGGAAACACCATATATTTT	CASSPGTGAGNTIYF
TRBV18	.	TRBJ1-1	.	TGTGCCAGCTCACCGGCCCGGGTTAACACTGAAGCTTTCTTT	CASSPARVNTEAFF
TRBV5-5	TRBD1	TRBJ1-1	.	TGTGCCAGCAGCCCTAGACAGGGGAGCACTGAAGCTTTCTTT	CASSPRQGSTEAFF
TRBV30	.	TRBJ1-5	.	TGTGCCTGGAGTTTATCTACGGATCAGCCCCAGCATTTT	CAWSLSTDQPQHF
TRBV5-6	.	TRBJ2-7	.	TGTGCCAGCAGCTTGGGCAGAACGGGCGAGCAGTACTTC	CASSLGRTGEQYF
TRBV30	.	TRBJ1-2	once	TGTGCCTGGAGGGGGTCGGGGGGTGGCTACACCTTC	CAWRGSGGGYTF
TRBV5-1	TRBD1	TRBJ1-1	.	TGCGCCAGCAGCTCGGGACAGGGGTTGGTGGAGGCTTTCTTT	CASSSGQGLVEAFF
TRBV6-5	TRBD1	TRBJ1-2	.	TGTGCCATTAACACTCGACAGGGGACCTATGGCTACACCTTC	CAINTRQGTYGYTF
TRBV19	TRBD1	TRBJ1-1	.	TGTGCCAGTAGTTACAGGGGGCACACTGAAGCTTTCTTT	CASSYRGHTEAFF
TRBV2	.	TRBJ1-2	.	TGTGCCAGCAGCGCCGACAGGTACTATGGCTACACCTTC	CASSADRYYGYTF
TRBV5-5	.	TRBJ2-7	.	TGTGCCAGCAGCTTGTCCGGGGGGCGAACCTACGAGCAGTACTTC	CASSLSGGRTYEQYF
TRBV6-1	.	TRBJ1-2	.	TGTGCCAGCAGTGAAATGACAGCTAACTATGGCTACACCTTC	CASSEMTANYGYTF
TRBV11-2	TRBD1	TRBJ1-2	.	TGTGCCAGCAGCGGACTATTGAATGGACAGGGGAAGGGCTATGGCTACACCTTC	CASSGLLNGQGKGYGYTF
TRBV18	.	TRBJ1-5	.	TGTGCCAGCTCACCTCCGACAGGAACCAATCAGCCCCAGCATTTT	CASSPPTGTNQPQHF
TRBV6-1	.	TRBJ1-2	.	TGTGCCAGCAGTGAGGCGGGAACCTATGGCTACACCTTC	CASSEAGTYGYTF
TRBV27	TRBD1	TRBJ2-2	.	TGTGCCAGCCGCCGAACAGGGGTTCGGTCTGGGGAGCTGTTTTTT	CASRRTGVRSGELFF
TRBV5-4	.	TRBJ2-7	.	TGTGCCAGCACCCCGAGAGGAGGGCTTAACGAGCAGTACTTC	CASTPRGGLNEQYF
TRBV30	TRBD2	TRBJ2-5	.	TGTGCCTGGAGTGTTCTGGGACTAAGGGTAGAGACCCAGTACTTC	CAWSVLGLRVETQYF
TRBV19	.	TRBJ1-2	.	TGTGCCAGTAGATTCCGCTCCTCGGGGGGCTACACCTTC	CASRFRSSGGYTF
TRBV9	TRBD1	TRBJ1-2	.	TGTGCCAGCAGCGTCCGACCAGACAGGGGTGGCTACACCTTC	CASSVRPDRGGYTF
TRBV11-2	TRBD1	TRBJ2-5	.	TGTGCCAGCAGCTTAGGTCTGACAGGGCGTCGAGAGACCCAGTACTTC	CASSLGLTGRRETQYF
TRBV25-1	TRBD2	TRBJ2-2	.	TGTGCCAGCAGTGAATCCGGGGGGGCCGGGGAGCTGTTTTTT	CASSESGGAGELFF
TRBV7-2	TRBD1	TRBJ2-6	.	TGTGCCAGCAGCTCAGAGGGGGCCGGGGCCAACGTCCTGACTTTC	CASSSEGAGANVLTF
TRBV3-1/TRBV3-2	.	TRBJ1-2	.	TGTGCCAGCAGCCAAGAATTACAGGCGTTTAACTATGGCTACACCTTC	CASSQELQAFNYGYTF
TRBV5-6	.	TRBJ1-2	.	TGTGCCAGCAGCCTTGGACAGACCCCCTATGGCTACACCTTC	CASSLGQTPYGYTF
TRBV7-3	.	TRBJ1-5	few	TGTGCCAGCAGCCCCGCGGGTGCCGATCAGCCCCAGCATTTT	CASSPAGADQPQHF
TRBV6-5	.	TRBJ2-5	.	TGTGCCAGCACGGGGGGCCGGCAAGAGACCCAGTACTTC	CASTGGRQETQYF
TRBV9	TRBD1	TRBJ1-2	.	TGTGCCAGCAGCGTAGATGGACAGGGGGCGAATGGCTACACCTTC	CASSVDGQGANGYTF
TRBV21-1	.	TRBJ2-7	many	TGTGCCAGCACCACTTCCTACGAGCAGTACTTC	CASTTSYEQYF
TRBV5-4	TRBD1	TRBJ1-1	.	TGTGCCAGCAGCTTGGACAGGGGTCAGTCTGAAGCTTTCTTT	CASSLDRGQSEAFF
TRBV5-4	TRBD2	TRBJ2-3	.	TGTGCCAGCAGCTTCCTTAGCGGGGGGATAACAGATACGCAGTATTTT	CASSFLSGGITDTQYF
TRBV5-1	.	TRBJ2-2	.	TGCGCCAGCAGCGAGACAGTAGGGAACACCGGGGAGCTGTTTTTT	CASSETVGNTGELFF
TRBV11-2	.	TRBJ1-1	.	TGTGCCAGCAGGGCAGGGGATTGGAGCACTGAAGCTTTCTTT	CASRAGDWSTEAFF
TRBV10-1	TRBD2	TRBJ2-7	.	TGCGCCAGCAGTGTTGGTCTAGCGGGGGGGACGCAGTACTTC	CASSVGLAGGTQYF
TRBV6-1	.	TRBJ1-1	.	TGTGCCAGCAGTGAGGCTCTTCAGGGATGGGTAAGGACTGAAGCTTTCTTT	CASSEALQGWVRTEAFF
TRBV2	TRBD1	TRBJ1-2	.	TGTGCCAGCACCGAGGACAGGTTCTATGGCTACACCTTC	CASTEDRFYGYTF
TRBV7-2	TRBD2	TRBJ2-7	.	TGTGCCAGCAGCGGACGACTAGCGGGGGGTTACGAGCAGTACTTC	CASSGRLAGGYEQYF
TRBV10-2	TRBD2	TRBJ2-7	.	TGCGCCAGCTCCCGGGGGGGCAGCTCCTACGAGCAGTACTTC	CASSRGGSSYEQYF
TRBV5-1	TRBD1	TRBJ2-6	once	TGCGCCAGCAGCAGGGGGACAGGGTCTTCCCACTCTGGGGCCAACGTCCTGACTTTC	CASSRGTGSSHSGANVLTF
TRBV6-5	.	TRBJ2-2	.	TGTGCCAGCAACCTGGACAGTTACACCGGGGAGCTGTTTTTT	CASNLDSYTGELFF
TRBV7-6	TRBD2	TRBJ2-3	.	TGTGCCAGCAGCGAAACAGGACTAGTAGCGGATACGCAGTATTTT	CASSETGLVADTQYF
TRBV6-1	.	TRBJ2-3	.	TGTGCCAGCAGTGAACCTCCCTACGCCAAGGGGCCATTCCTCTATGGCACAGATACGCAGTATTTT	CASSEPPYAKGPFLYGTDTQYF
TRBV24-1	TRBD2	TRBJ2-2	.	TGTGCCACCGGGCCCCGCGGGGGAGCCACCGGGGAGCTGTTTTTT	CATGPRGGATGELFF
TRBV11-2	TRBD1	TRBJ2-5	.	TGTGCCAGCAGCTTAGGGGGGACAGGGGCCTGGGGGACCCAGTACTTC	CASSLGGTGAWGTQYF
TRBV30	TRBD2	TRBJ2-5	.	TGTGCCTGGAGTGGCGGGGGAGCTCAAGAGACCCAGTACTTC	CAWSGGGAQETQYF
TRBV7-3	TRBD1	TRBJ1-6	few	TGTGCCAGCAGCCCTACAGGGGGGAGTTCACCCCTCCACTTT	CASSPTGGSSPLHF
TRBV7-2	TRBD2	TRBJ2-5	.	TGTGCCAGCAGCTTAGGAGGGCTAGCGGGGAAAGAGACCCAGTACTTC	CASSLGGLAGKETQYF
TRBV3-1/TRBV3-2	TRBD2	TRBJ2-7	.	TGTGCCAGCAGCCTCGGGTGGGCTAGCGGGGGACTTCGATACGAGCAGTACTTC	CASSLGWASGGLRYEQYF
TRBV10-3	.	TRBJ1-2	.	TGTGCCATCACGCAGGGGCAATGGGAAGGCTACACCTTC	CAITQGQWEGYTF
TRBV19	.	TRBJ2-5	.	TGTGCCAGTAGCCGGGGGGCTGTAGCCGAGACCCAGTACTTC	CASSRGAVAETQYF
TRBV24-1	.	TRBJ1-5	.	TGTGCCACCAGTGATGTTAGGGACTATCAGCCCCAGCATTTT	CATSDVRDYQPQHF
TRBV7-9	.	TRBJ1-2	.	TGTGCCAGCAGCTCCCGAGGGGCGGACAGACTGAACTATGGCTACACCTTC	CASSSRGADRLNYGYTF
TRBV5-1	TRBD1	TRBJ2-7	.	TGCGCCAGCAGCGGGGGACAGTTCCCCGAGCAGTACTTC	CASSGGQFPEQYF